This T cell receptor beta chain derives from a study of cytomegalovirus exposure and HLA in healthy donors. Primers included in the PCR were 60 Vbeta and 13 Jbeta primers. Clones were read by immunoSEQ multiplex PCR, and TCRdb kept only the in-frame ones, dropping some. The sample comprises more than 150,000 clones, 70% to 80% of which are singletons, and around 1.5% rests with the top ten. With respect to this clone: Its antigen is not identified.

In germline, CDR1 is SGHTA, CDR2 FQGNSA. V lost 4 bases to trimming and J lost 3 bases; unmatched junction nucleotides: 5. The CDR3 runs 15 residues. General study results and limits: Cytomegalovirus association was assigned to more than 150 TCR beta chains.

V usage is TRBV7-2 and J usage is TRBJ2-1; TRBD2 agrees at 8 bases. The receptor was derived from a man between 18 and 35 years old in good health and CMV-seronegative. Specimen: PBMCs. CDR3 residues: CASSYSGMVYNEQFF. In nucleotides, the CDR3 is TGTGCCAGCAGCTATAGCGGGATGGTCTACAATGAGCAGTTCTTC.